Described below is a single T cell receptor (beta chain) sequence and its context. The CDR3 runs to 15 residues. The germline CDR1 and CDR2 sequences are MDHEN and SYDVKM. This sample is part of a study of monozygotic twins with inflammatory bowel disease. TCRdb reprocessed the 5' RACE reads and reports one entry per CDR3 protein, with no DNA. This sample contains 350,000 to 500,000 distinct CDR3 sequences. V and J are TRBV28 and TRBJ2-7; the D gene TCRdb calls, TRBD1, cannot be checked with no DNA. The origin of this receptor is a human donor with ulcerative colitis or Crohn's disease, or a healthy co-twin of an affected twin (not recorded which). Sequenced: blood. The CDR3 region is CASTIDDRVGGEQYF.